This TCR beta chain is from a study of blood T cell repertoires in COVID-19. V lost 5 bases to trimming and J lost 0 bases, with 8 bases between them. The CDR3 covers 14 residues. The germline CDR1 and CDR2 sequences are LNHDA and SQIVND (reference sequence). Grouping used clinical history reported by participants in a survey and questionnaire. The method was immunoSEQ multiplex PCR; TCRdb's version includes in-frame clones alone and lacks a portion of them. The sample carries some 130,000 clones, about 86% recorded once. This clone was observed a few times. Sample: PBMCs or T cells enriched from blood (not recorded which). The sequence derives from a man in his forties with acute COVID-19. The chain carries TRBV19 and TRBJ1-5, with D maybe TRBD1 (5 bases). Here the CDR3 reads CASSAGFSNQPQHF. In DNA form, the CDR3 reads TGTGCCAGTAGTGCAGGGTTTAGCAATCAGCCCCAGCATTTT.